This TCR beta chain was found in a study of T-cell memory formation after mild COVID-19 (dated by TCRdb to about 2021). Background for the entire study: Most TCR sequence clusters were specific to one of the two donors. In two donors, T-cell clones that expanded and contracted after mild COVID-19 were followed by sequencing TCRalpha and TCRbeta repertoires longitudinally. The cohort was made up of two young adult volunteers, one female and one male, who were previously healthy. The investigation overall reported the following: Clones contracting from day 15 to 85 had balanced CD4/CD8 phenotypes, while a second wave expanding from day 15 to 37 was biased towards CD4+. SARS-CoV-2 specificity was not confirmed for the second-wave clones peaking on day 37. Only a couple of mild cases were covered in the study, and larger cohorts including severe cases with pre-infection samples were considered necessary. Contracting CD4+ clones were found mainly in CM and EM memory subsets, while CD8+ clones were enriched in EMRA. The detection of some responding clones in pre-infection memory suggests that pre-existing cross-reactive memory T cells joined the SARS-CoV-2 response.

Ficoll-Paque density gradient centrifugation was used to isolate PBMCs. Turning to this clonotype: Its antigen is currently not known. No much larger clone exists at a distance of one base, and base qualities are not known.

Spanning cysteine to phenylalanine, the CDR3 consists of 13 amino acids. Left in the record is the CDR3 DNA by itself, 39 bases read in frame from the first base. The V end loses 5 bases and the J end loses 2 bases, and a stretch of 9 bases separates them. In the germline V gene (reference sequence), CDR1 corresponds to LGHDT and CDR2 to YNNKEL. Sequencing relied on an Illumina NovaSeq 6000. cDNA libraries for TCRalpha and TCRbeta were prepared by 5'RACE using constant-segment primers, with sample barcodes and unique molecular identifiers added. Trizol reagent was used to extract RNA from every sample. Library amplification was performed in two PCR steps, and a second sample barcode and Illumina TruSeq adapters were introduced in the second step. Libraries were sequenced on an Illumina NovaSeq with 2 x 150 bp paired-end reads. Per the original workflow: The reads were demultiplexed and collapsed into UMI-guided consensus sequences using migec v1.2.7. Using mixcr v2.1.11, UMI consensuses were aligned to TRA and TRB V and J templates and then assembled into clonotypes. A clonotype was counted as expanded or contracted only if both edgeR and NoisET called the change significant, with noise models trained on biological replicates. For edgeR calls, a false discovery rate-adjusted p below 0.01 and a log2 fold-change threshold of 1 were applied. PCA with hierarchical clustering of max-normalized trajectories of the 1000 most abundant clonotypes was used as exploratory dynamics analysis. The CD4 or CD8 phenotype of responding clones was assigned using the separately sequenced CD4+ and CD8+ repertoires. TCRdb passed the public sequencing reads through fastp at Q25 and MiXCR, retaining productive beta sequences. Each CDR3 protein gets just one entry, which takes the most common genes and DNA from the rows behind it. TCRdb, not the authors, supplied the V and J calls. Here the sample has 550,000 to 600,000 distinct CDR3 sequences; 17% occur a single time. The top ten constitute just over 8% of the sample.

The chain uses TRBV3-1 and TRBJ2-5, with no confident D gene call. Sample: PBMCs or a T cell subset sorted from them (not recorded which). This TCR derives from an adult woman who had mild COVID-19 (a few samples of this study predate the infection). The sample titles of this study are shuffled in the database, so cell type and time point are left out; the donor was told from shared clones. CDR3 region: CASSTPFQETQYF. The sequence in DNA is TGTGCCAGCAGCACCCCCTTTCAAGAGACCCAGTACTTC.